At least ten counts were recorded for the clone carrying this T cell receptor beta chain. The data originate from a study of early T cells in non-severe SARS-CoV-2 infection. Trimming took off 0 bases at V and 1 base at J, with 21 bases between the two ends. Looked up from germline, CDR1 is PRHDT and CDR2 is FYEKMQ (reference sequence). CDR3 length: 19 residues. Separate cDNA molecules each had unique molecular identifiers attached to them. Each CDR3 protein is one row after TCRdb ran MiXCR on the 5' RACE reads. The sample shows tens of thousands of distinct CDR3 sequences, roughly 9% of them seen only once.

J is TRBJ2-5 and V is TRBV13; maybe TRBD1 (6 bases). The source of this sequence is an adult who was a healthcare worker with PCR-confirmed SARS-CoV-2 infection or an uninfected control (not recorded which). The sequencing here drew on whole blood, taken at baseline. The DNA of the CDR3 is TGTGCCAGCAGCTTAGGATACGGACGGGACACAACTTCCCAAGAGACCCAGTACTTC. As protein: CASSLGYGRDTTSQETQYF. The full variable domain, in which reference TRBV13 and TRBJ2-5 provide the parts outside the CDR3, is AAGVIQSPRHLIKEKRETATLKCYPIPRHDTVYWYQQGPGQDPQFLISFYEKMQSDKGSIPDRFSAQQFSDYHSELNMSSLELGDSALYFCASSLGYGRDTTSQETQYFGPGTRLLVL.